A single sample is the source of the 2 T cell receptor beta chains below, sequenced in a study of CD8 T cells in ankylosing spondylitis. The study, taken as a whole, reports: Characteristic, it appeared, of ankylosing spondylitis blood was a TCR beta motif of about eight highly homologous variants.

From the 5' RACE reads, TCRdb called clonotypes with MiXCR, one entry per CDR3 protein. The sample has 400,000 or so distinct CDR3 sequences, around 26% seen once; the top ten hold roughly 0.8%. The antigens for these receptors are not known. The sequenced sample was blood, either unsorted or a sorted T cell fraction (not recorded which). The receptors stem from a male donor with ankylosing spondylitis.

This clonotype was seen a few times. This CDR3 is CASMGANYGYTF. CDR3 bases: TGTGCCAGCATGGGGGCTAACTATGGCTACACCTTC. This chain joins TRBV12-3 or TRBV12-4 and TRBJ1-2, with D perhaps matching TRBD1 (5 bases). Trimming left V 7 bases short and J 0 bases short, with 6 bases between. This CDR3 spans 12 amino acids.

The V and J genes are TRBV6-1 and TRBJ1-5, with 10 bases matching TRBD1. Per germline, CDR1 MNHNS and CDR2 SASEGT. The V and J ends lost 7 bases and 9 bases, in that order; junction bases with no gene match: 9. CDR3 length: 14 residues. The CDR3 DNA follows: TGTGCCAGCACCCTGGACAGGGGGACTCGGCCCCAGCATTTT. Encoded protein: CASTLDRGTRPQHF.